This T cell receptor beta chain was retrieved from a study of blood T cell repertoires in COVID-19. Background on the study: Material from acute and convalescent COVID-19 was sourced from the United States, Italy and Spain. The cDNA or gDNA used as material had been derived from T cells, B-cell-depleted T cells, or PBMCs.

Original methodology: Scientists estimated how many nucleated cells there were by amplifying reference gene primers. Assay used: immunoSEQ multiplex PCR; TCRdb lists only in-frame clones, some missing. From that table come the V and J calls and clone size; the DNA was used to work out D and trimming. The data hold fewer than 300,000 clones, with around four fifths observed a single time. CDR3 length: 13 residues. CDR1 is ENHRY and CDR2 is SYGVKD in the germline V gene. Trimming at V came to 8 bases and at J to 2 bases, leaving 4 bases not matched to a gene. The sequencing input was peripheral blood. The V call is TRBV10-3, the J call TRBJ2-3; 7 nucleotides match TRBD2. The source of this sequence is a man at least 80 years old with acute or convalescent COVID-19. CDR3 loop: CAIRAGTTDTQYF. The CDR3 DNA reads as TGTGCCATCCGAGCGGGAACCACAGATACGCAGTATTTT.